This TCR beta chain comes out of a study of vaccination effects on CD4 cells after COVID-19. Using viral peptide pools, the ViraFEST assay grew out antigen-specific CD4+ T cells prior to sequencing. The culture ran for approximately 9 days before CD4+ T cells were isolated. Subjects were given two BNT162b2 or mRNA-1273 vaccine doses. The repertoire was sequenced with immunoSEQ multiplex PCR; TCRdb's copy has only in-frame clones and lacks some. Of under 40,000 clones detected, just under 85% appear once; the ten largest clones hold 2%. Regarding this clone: No antigen is known for it.

CDR3 length equals 12 residues. CDR1 and CDR2 (germline): SGHTA, FQGNSA. V was trimmed by 1 base and J by 5 bases, leaving 4 bases between them. The chain recombines TRBV7-2 with TRBJ2-3, with D uncertain. The receptor's source is a human donor who received a COVID-19 vaccine. Some clones in this sample may be carry-over from other donors' samples. This specimen was CD4+ T cells from PBMCs cultured with HCoV-NL63 spike peptides, taken after COVID-19 vaccination. In DNA, the CDR3 is TGTGCCAGCAGCTTAGGAGTAGATACGCAGTATTTT. Residues: CASSLGVDTQYF.